The 24 T cell receptor beta chains in this list originate from one sample, sequenced in a study of blood T cell repertoires in COVID-19. Sequencing used immunoSEQ multiplex PCR; TCRdb keeps in-frame clones, though not all of them. The sample includes 130,000 or so clones, about four fifths of them seen just once. The sample comprised peripheral blood. The receptors here all came from a human donor in a cohort sampled during active COVID-19.

This chain uses TRBV10-3 with TRBJ2-1, with TRBD2 matching 14 bases. CDR3 length: 15 amino acids. Losses at the gene ends were 6 bases for V and 7 bases for J; bases not matched to a gene: 5. CDR1 and CDR2 from the germline V gene are ENHRY and SYGVKD. CDR3 DNA: TGTGCCATCAGGGGGACTAGCGGGAGTGAAAATGAGCAGTTCTTC. Protein sequence: CAIRGTSGSENEQFF.

The chain joins TRBV6-5 to TRBJ1-2, with D unclear. From germline, CDR1 is MNHEY and CDR2 SVGAGI. This CDR3 has 15 residues. V was trimmed by 6 bases and J by 5 bases, leaving 19 bases between them. CDR3 loop: CASRSTFSNPYGYTF. The CDR3 DNA follows: TGTGCCAGCAGGAGTACGTTCTCGAACCCATATGGCTACACCTTC.

The rearrangement uses TRBV6-6 and TRBJ2-1; no clear D gene. The CDR3 length is 16 residues. V was trimmed by 5 bases and J by 4 bases, leaving 18 bases between them. The germline V gene encodes CDR1 MNHNY and CDR2 SVGAGI (reference sequence). Here the CDR3 reads CASSPRLDTRYNEQFF. CDR3 coding DNA: TGTGCCAGCAGTCCAAGGTTAGACACCCGATACAATGAGCAGTTCTTC.

For the CDR3, the DNA is TGTGCCAGCAGCCGACTAGCGGGGATCTACGAGCAGTACTTC. This sequence encodes CASSRLAGIYEQYF. The chain employs TRBV3-1 (or the pseudogene TRBV3-2) and TRBJ2-7, with TRBD2 identical over 11 bases. From germline, CDR1 is LGHDT and CDR2 YNNKEL (reference sequence). The CDR3 is 14 amino acids. V lost 4 bases and J lost 3; bases outside the gene matches: 2.

The J gene is TRBJ2-7, the V gene TRBV3-1 (or the pseudogene TRBV3-2); the D gene is possibly TRBD1 (5 bases). Trimming cost V 1 base and J 7 bases, with 8 bases left between them. CDR3 size: 12 residues. Germline V gene data show CDR1 as LGHDT and CDR2 as YNNKEL (reference sequence). CDR3: CASSQGGREQYF. As DNA, the CDR3 is TGTGCCAGCAGCCAAGGGGGCCGGGAGCAGTACTTC.

The chain has TRBV23-1 and TRBJ2-7; possible D gene TRBD1, 7 bases. TRBV23-1 is an open reading frame, and its role is uncertain. The V gene lost 5 bases and the J gene lost 2 bases, with 16 bases spanning the gap. This CDR3 has 15 residues. This CDR3 is CASSSWQGGTYEQYF. Written as DNA, the CDR3 is TGCGCCAGCAGTTCTTGGCAGGGGGGTACCTACGAGCAGTACTTC.

CDR3 nucleotide sequence: TGTGCCAGCAGTTTATTAGGATTCCACGGGACAGCCTCTAACTATGGCTACACCTTC. Protein: CASSLLGFHGTASNYGYTF. The genes are TRBV27 and TRBJ1-2, with 7 bases aligning to TRBD1. With 1 base clipped from V and 0 bases from J, the junction kept 14 bases outside the gene matches. This CDR3 region has 19 residues. The germline V gene has CDR1 MNHEY and CDR2 SMNVEV (reference sequence).

This chain connects TRBV7-9 to TRBJ2-7; 7 bases match TRBD2. The CDR3 loop spans 15 amino acids. The germline V gene has CDR1 SEHNR and CDR2 FQNEAQ (reference sequence). The J segment lost 6 bases and the V segment lost 1 base, leaving 9 bases of the junction unmatched. CDR3 DNA: TGTGCCAGCAGCTTAGAAACCCGGGGGGTTGGCGAGCAGTACTTC. Translating it yields CASSLETRGVGEQYF.

The genes are TRBV6-5 and TRBJ2-7, with 9 bases aligning to TRBD2. V was pared by 2 bases and J by 4 bases, with 3 bases of the junction left unmatched. There are 14 residues in the CDR3. Germline V gene lookup returns CDR1 MNHEY and CDR2 SVGAGI. Written as DNA, the CDR3 is TGTGCCAGCAGTTACGCGGGAGGGCCTTACGAGCAGTACTTC. Translation gives CASSYAGGPYEQYF.

The chain uses TRBV11-3 and TRBJ1-4, with D unclear. The length of the CDR3 is 13 residues. Germline values: CDR1 SGHNT, CDR2 YENEEA. V lost 3 bases, J lost 9 bases, and 11 bases lay in between. The CDR3: CASSLGPGKKLFF. CDR3 nucleotide sequence: TGTGCCAGCAGCTTGGGTCCCGGGAAAAAACTGTTTTTT.

This chain connects TRBV15 to TRBJ1-5; D is perhaps TRBD1 (6 bases). CDR1 and CDR2 (germline): LNHNV, YYDKDF (reference sequence). This CDR3 has 19 residues. V dropped 0 bases and J dropped 4 bases, with 22 bases sitting between them. CDR3 bases: TGTGCCACCAGCAGAGATCTAGGGGGACGAATCCAGTCGAATCAGCCCCAGCATTTT. It specifies CATSRDLGGRIQSNQPQHF.

The sample holds one count of this clone. The chain uses TRBV7-2 and TRBJ1-4; 7 bases are shared with TRBD1. V lost 7 bases to trimming and J lost 6 bases; unmatched junction nucleotides: 5. This CDR3 has 13 residues. Per the germline V gene, CDR1 is SGHTA and CDR2 is FQGNSA. CDR3 sequence reads: CASTRGTDEKLFF. The CDR3 bases are TGTGCCAGCACTCGCGGGACAGATGAAAAACTGTTTTTT. The whole variable domain, filled in from reference TRBV7-2 and TRBJ1-4, reads GAGVSQSPSNKVTEKGKDVELRCDPISGHTALYWYRQSLGQGLEFLIYFQGNSAPDKSGLPSDRFSAERTGGSVSTLTIQRTQQEDSAVYLCASTRGTDEKLFFGSGTQLSVL.

V usage is TRBV27 and J usage is TRBJ1-1; D possibly corresponds to TRBD1 (5 bases). The CDR3 consists of 15 residues. V dropped 4 bases and J dropped 2 bases, with 14 bases sitting between them. Germline V CDR1 and CDR2: MNHEY, SMNVEV (reference sequence). Written as DNA, the CDR3 is TGTGCCAGCAGTTGGTCGGGGGACGCAAACACTGAAGCTTTCTTT. Translating it yields CASSWSGDANTEAFF.

The chain combines TRBV18 with TRBJ1-3, with D uncertain. Germline V gene lookup returns CDR1 KGHSH and CDR2 LQKENI. Trimming took 3 bases from V and 0 from J, leaving 9 bases between them. The CDR3 is 15 residues long. CDR3 bases: TGTGCCAGCTCACCGGCAGGAAGCTCTGGAAACACCATATATTTT. As protein: CASSPAGSSGNTIYF.

There are a few counts of this clone. The V gene is TRBV5-1, the J gene TRBJ2-2, with unresolved D. V shed 0 bases and J shed 1 base, with 10 bases lying between them. The CDR3 consists of 16 residues. Germline CDR1 reads SGHRS; CDR2 reads YFSETQ. CDR3 region: CASSLETGMNTGELFF. The CDR3 nucleotides are TGCGCCAGCAGCTTGGAAACCGGTATGAACACCGGGGAGCTGTTTTTT.

The rearrangement joins TRBV30 to TRBJ2-5; D is unresolved. The CDR3 covers 9 residues. Germline values: CDR1 GTSNPN, CDR2 SVGIG (reference sequence). CDR3 coding DNA: TGTGGAGTCCAAGAGACCCAGTACTTC. Encoded protein: CGVQETQYF. The full variable domain, its missing parts supplied by reference TRBV30 and TRBJ2-5, is SQTIHQWPATLVQPVGSPLSLECTVEGTSNPNLYWYRQAAGRGLQLLFYSVGIGQISSEVPQNLSASRPQDRQFILSSKKLLLSDSGFYLCGVQETQYFGPGTRLLVL.

The chain carries TRBV25-1 and TRBJ2-5; D is perhaps TRBD1 (6 bases). This CDR3 is built from 13 residues. Germline lookup yields CDR1 MGHDK and CDR2 SYGVNS. V lost 2 bases and J 4 bases, leaving 8 bases between the germline ends. The CDR3 sequence is CASSEPDRETQYF. As DNA, the CDR3 is TGTGCCAGCAGTGAACCGGACAGAGAGACCCAGTACTTC.

The CDR3 region has the DNA TGCGCCAGCAGCTTGTCGACAGCGAACACTGAAGCTTTCTTT. It codes for CASSLSTANTEAFF. The chain links TRBV5-1 to TRBJ1-1; maybe TRBD1 (5 bases). Germline CDR1 SGHRS, CDR2 YFSETQ. The CDR3 has 14 residues. Trimming shortened V by 1 base and J by 1 base, and 8 bases separated the two germline ends.

This clone was seen a handful of times. J is TRBJ1-6 and V is TRBV6-5; D unclear. This CDR3 is 13 amino acids long. V shed 8 bases and J shed 7 bases, with 12 bases lying between them. The V gene's germline CDR1 is MNHEY and CDR2 SVGAGI. This chain's CDR3 is CASRSGWNSPLHF. The CDR3 DNA is TGTGCCAGCCGATCCGGGTGGAATTCACCCCTCCACTTT.

This clone was seen only once. V usage is TRBV28 and J usage is TRBJ1-6; 7 bases are a match to TRBD1. V shed 4 bases and J 6 bases; nucleotides not matched to a gene: 6. This CDR3 spans 15 amino acids. Germline lookup yields CDR1 MDHEN and CDR2 SYDVKM. The CDR3 is CASSWDTGVNSPLHF. The CDR3 nucleotides are TGTGCCAGCAGTTGGGATACAGGGGTTAATTCACCCCTCCACTTT.

The gene calls are TRBV5-8 and TRBJ2-1, with TRBD2 matching 13 bases. The V gene end was trimmed by 3 bases and the J gene end by 4 bases; junction bases not matched to a gene: 4. Germline CDR1 SGHTS, CDR2 YDEGEE. This CDR3 contains 16 residues. The DNA of the CDR3 is TGTGCCAGCAGCTCCGGACTAGCGGGAGCGTACAATGAGCAGTTCTTC. It translates to CASSSGLAGAYNEQFF.

This rearrangement joins TRBV5-1 to TRBJ2-1, with 11 bases lining up with TRBD1. J was trimmed by 2 bases and V by 4 bases; bases with no gene match: 5. Germline values: CDR1 SGHRS, CDR2 YFSETQ. There are 16 residues in the CDR3. CDR3 region: CASSPAGQGAYNEQFF. The CDR3 DNA sequence: TGCGCCAGCAGCCCGGCGGGACAGGGGGCCTACAATGAGCAGTTCTTC.

CDR3 nucleotides: TGTGCCAGCAGTTCCCCGTCAGCGAGGGTTAAAAACATTCAGTACTTC. Amino acid sequence: CASSSPSARVKNIQYF. The V call is TRBV28, the J call TRBJ2-4; a possible D gene is TRBD2 (5 bases). This CDR3 comprises 16 residues. CDR1 and CDR2 from the germline V gene are MDHEN and SYDVKM. The V and J ends lost 4 bases and 4 bases respectively, with 17 bases between them. The full variable domain, completed using reference TRBV28 and TRBJ2-4, is DVKVTQSSRYLVKRTGEKVFLECVQDMDHENMFWYRQDPGLGLRLIYFSYDVKMKEKGDIPEGYSVSREKKERFSLILESASTNQTSMYLCASSSPSARVKNIQYFGAGTRLSVL.

The gene calls are TRBV6-6 and TRBJ2-1, with 7 nucleotides matching TRBD2. V dropped 8 bases and J dropped 7; count of bases not matched to a gene: 14. This CDR3 is built from 15 residues. Germline V gene lookup returns CDR1 MNHNY and CDR2 SVGAGI (reference sequence). CDR3 in DNA: TGTGCCAGCGGGGGAGGGGCGGCAGGTGAGAATGAGCAGTTCTTC. It yields the protein CASGGGAAGENEQFF.